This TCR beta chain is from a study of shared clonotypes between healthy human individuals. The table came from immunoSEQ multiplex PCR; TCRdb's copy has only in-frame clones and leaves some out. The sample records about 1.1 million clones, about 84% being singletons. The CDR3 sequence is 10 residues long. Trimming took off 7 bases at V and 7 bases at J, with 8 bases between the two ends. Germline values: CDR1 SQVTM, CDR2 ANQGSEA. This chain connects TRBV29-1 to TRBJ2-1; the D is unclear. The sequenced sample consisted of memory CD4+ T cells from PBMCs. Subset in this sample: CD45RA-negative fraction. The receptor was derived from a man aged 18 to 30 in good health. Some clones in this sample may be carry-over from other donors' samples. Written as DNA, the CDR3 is TGCAGCGGTGCCGTGAATGAGCAGTTCTTC. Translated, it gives CSGAVNEQFF.